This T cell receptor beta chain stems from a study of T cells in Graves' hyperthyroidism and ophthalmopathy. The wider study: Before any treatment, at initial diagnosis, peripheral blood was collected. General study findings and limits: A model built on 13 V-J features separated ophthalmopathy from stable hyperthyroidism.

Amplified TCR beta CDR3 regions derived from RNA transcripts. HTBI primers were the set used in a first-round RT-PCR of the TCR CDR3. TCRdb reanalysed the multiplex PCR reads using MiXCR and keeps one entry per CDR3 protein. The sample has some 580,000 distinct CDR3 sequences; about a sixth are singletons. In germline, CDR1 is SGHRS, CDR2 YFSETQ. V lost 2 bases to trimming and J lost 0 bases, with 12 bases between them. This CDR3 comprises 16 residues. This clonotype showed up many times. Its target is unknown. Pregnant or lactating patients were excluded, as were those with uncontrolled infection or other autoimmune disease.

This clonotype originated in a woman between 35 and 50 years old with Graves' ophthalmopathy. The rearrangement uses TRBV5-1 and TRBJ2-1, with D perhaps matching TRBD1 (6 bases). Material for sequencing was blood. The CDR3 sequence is CASSFGQTSSYNEQFF. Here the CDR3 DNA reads TGCGCCAGCAGCTTCGGACAGACGAGCTCCTACAATGAGCAGTTCTTC. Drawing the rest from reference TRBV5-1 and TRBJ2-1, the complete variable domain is KAGVTQTPRYLIKTRGQQVTLSCSPISGHRSVSWYQQTPGQGLQFLFEYFSETQRNKGNFPGRFSGRQFSNSRSEMNVSTLELGDSALYLCASSFGQTSSYNEQFFGPGTRLTVL.